One TCR beta chain is described in this entry. This specimen belongs to a study of cytomegalovirus exposure and HLA in healthy donors. Study summary: From HLA-typed donors, an early data release held roughly 89 million unique TCRs.

Trimming stripped 6 bases from V and 0 bases from J, with 12 bases between. The CDR3 has 15 residues. In germline, CDR1 is MNHNS, CDR2 SASEGT. The PCR made use of 60 Vbeta and 13 Jbeta primers. Clones were sequenced by immunoSEQ multiplex PCR, and TCRdb holds only the in-frame ones, with some missing. The sample comprises 150,000 to 200,000 clones, roughly 13% of which are singletons, and approximately 8.4% rests with the top ten. The receptor was derived from a man between 50 and 59 years old in good health and CMV-seropositive. The chain links TRBV6-1 to TRBJ1-3, with D unresolved. The sequencing sample was made of PBMCs. The CDR3 DNA is TGTGCCAGCAGCGTTACTCACCGCTCTGGAAACACCATATATTTT. Translation: CASSVTHRSGNTIYF.